A single sample is the source of the 13 T cell receptor beta chains below, sequenced in a study of control samples from healthy donors and cancer patients. Sequenced by immunoSEQ multiplex PCR; TCRdb stores in-frame clones only, minus some. The sample includes roughly 95,000 clones, 80% to 95% seen only once; the top ten take around 2.8%. The sequenced sample was blood. The receptors here all came from a human donor in good health. The donor label of this sample is uncertain.

V usage is TRBV4-3 and J usage is TRBJ2-3; D possibly corresponds to TRBD2 (6 bases). In germline, CDR1 is LGHNA, CDR2 YSLEER. The CDR3 loop spans 15 amino acids. V was trimmed by 0 bases and J by 4 bases, leaving 11 bases between them. The CDR3 DNA follows: TGCGCCAGCAGCCAAGACCAGGGAGGCCCAGATACGCAGTATTTT. The encoded protein is CASSQDQGGPDTQYF.

The V call is TRBV19, the J call TRBJ2-2; no clear D. V was pared by 1 base and J by 0 bases, with 9 bases between. This CDR3 is built from 16 residues. The V gene's germline CDR1 is LNHDA and CDR2 SQIVND (reference sequence). The CDR3 region is CASSIGAAANTGELFF. The CDR3 nucleotides read TGTGCCAGTAGTATAGGGGCAGCTGCGAACACCGGGGAGCTGTTTTTT.

The chain joins TRBV5-4 to TRBJ1-1; D call uncertain. Germline CDR1 reads SGHNT; CDR2 reads YYREEE (reference sequence). The V end lost 5 bases, the J end lost 0 bases, and 14 bases lay between the germline ends. This CDR3 region has 15 residues. This CDR3 reads CASSPGRLVNTEAFF. The CDR3 nucleotides are TGTGCCAGCAGTCCCGGTCGGTTGGTGAACACTGAAGCTTTCTTT.

V usage is TRBV7-2 and J usage is TRBJ2-1, with 14 bases fitting TRBD2. V lost 5 bases, J lost 0 bases, and 9 bases stayed unmatched. The CDR3 is 19 residues long. The germline V gene encodes CDR1 SGHTA and CDR2 FQGNSA. In DNA form, the CDR3 reads TGTGCCAGCAGCCCGCGACTAGCGGGGGGGTTGAGCTCCTACAATGAGCAGTTCTTC. It specifies CASSPRLAGGLSSYNEQFF. The full variable domain, in which reference TRBV7-2 and TRBJ2-1 provide the parts outside the CDR3, is GAGVSQSPSNKVTEKGKDVELRCDPISGHTALYWYRQSLGQGLEFLIYFQGNSAPDKSGLPSDRFSAERTGGSVSTLTIQRTQQEDSAVYLCASSPRLAGGLSSYNEQFFGPGTRLTVL.

CDR3 sequence reads: CASSEVPPGTEAFF. The CDR3 region has the DNA TGTGCCAGCAGTGAAGTCCCCCCGGGGACTGAAGCTTTCTTT. V usage is TRBV6-1 and J usage is TRBJ1-1; unclear D gene. The CDR3 is made up of 14 amino acids. The ends were cut back, 1 base at V and 5 bases at J, with 11 bases in the middle. Germline V CDR1 and CDR2: MNHNS, SASEGT.

This clone was observed once. The CDR3 nucleotides read TGTGCCACCCGATCGTGGGGGAGCACAGATACGCAGTATTTT. This gives the protein CATRSWGSTDTQYF. The chain is built from TRBV24-1 and TRBJ2-3; D assignment may be TRBD1 or TRBD2 (5 bases each). The CDR3 is 14 amino acids. The V and J ends lost 9 bases and 0 bases respectively, with 12 bases between them. CDR1 and CDR2 from the germline V gene are KGHDR and SFDVKD.

To note about this clone: In the same sample, other DNA sequences code for this CDR3. The chain has TRBV3-1 (or the pseudogene TRBV3-2) and TRBJ1-5; D is undetermined. Trimming removed 1 base from V and 2 bases from J, with 6 bases in between. The V gene's germline CDR1 is LGHDT and CDR2 YNNKEL (reference sequence). The CDR3 has 14 amino acids. The CDR3 DNA sequence: TGTGCCAGCAGCCAAGGAAGTGGCAATCAGCCCCAGCATTTT. This encodes CASSQGSGNQPQHF.

The chain uses TRBV6-2 or TRBV6-3 and TRBJ1-1; weak D call: TRBD1 (6 bases). Trimming took off 4 bases at V and 3 bases at J, with 15 bases between the two ends. Germline CDR1 is MNHEY and CDR2 is SVGEGT. CDR3 size: 15 residues. The CDR3 spells CASSWILGGHTEAFF. CDR3 sequence (DNA): TGTGCCAGCAGTTGGATCCTCGGGGGGCACACTGAAGCTTTCTTT.

CDR3 amino acids: CASSLAPNEKLFF. The CDR3, as DNA: TGTGCCAGCAGCTTAGCACCCAATGAAAAACTGTTTTTT. This chain connects TRBV7-3 to TRBJ1-4, with D hard to call. The CDR3 is 13 amino acids. Trimming removed 2 bases at V and 5 bases at J, with 6 bases between. Looked up from germline, CDR1 is SGHTA and CDR2 is FQGTGA.

In its sample, this clone was seen once. The chain is built from TRBV18 and TRBJ1-4, with D possibly TRBD1 on 6 matching bases. The V and J ends lost 6 bases and 8 bases respectively, with 16 bases between them. Germline values: CDR1 KGHSH, CDR2 LQKENI. The CDR3 extends over 14 amino acids. Written as DNA, the CDR3 is TGTGCCAGCTCCCTCGGACGGGGGGCAGAAAAACTGTTTTTT. Its protein product is CASSLGRGAEKLFF.

J is TRBJ1-2 and V is TRBV6-5, with a possible D match to TRBD1 (6 bases). The CDR3 loop spans 14 amino acids. Germline CDR1 is MNHEY and CDR2 is SVGAGI. Trimming took 6 bases from V and 6 from J, leaving 17 bases between them. CDR3 region: CASRQQGLLNGYTF. The CDR3 DNA follows: TGTGCCAGCAGACAACAGGGTCTACTCAATGGCTACACCTTC.

V usage is TRBV4-3 and J usage is TRBJ1-3; D unclear. Germline-derived CDR1 and CDR2 are LGHNA and YSLEER. V was pared by 4 bases and J by 0 bases, with 13 bases between. CDR3 size: 16 residues. The CDR3 reads CASSPATSYSGNTIYF. The CDR3 coding sequence is TGCGCCAGCAGCCCAGCGACCTCCTACTCTGGAAACACCATATATTTT.

The chain recombines TRBV27 with TRBJ1-1; weak D call: TRBD1 (5 bases). This CDR3 has 13 amino acids. The germline gives CDR1 MNHEY, CDR2 SMNVEV (reference sequence). Trimming took 5 bases from V and 5 from J, leaving 12 bases between them. CDR3 in amino acids: CASSRVGGTEAFF. In DNA, the CDR3 is TGTGCCAGCAGTCGGGTGGGGGGGACTGAAGCTTTCTTT.